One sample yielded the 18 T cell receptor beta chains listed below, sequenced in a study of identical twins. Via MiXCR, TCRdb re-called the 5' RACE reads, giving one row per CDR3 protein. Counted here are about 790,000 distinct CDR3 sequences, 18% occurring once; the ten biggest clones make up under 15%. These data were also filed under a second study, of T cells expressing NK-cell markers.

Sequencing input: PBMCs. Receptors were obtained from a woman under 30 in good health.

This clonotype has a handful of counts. The CDR3 spells CASSLSRGFSNQPQHF. CDR3 DNA sequence: TGTGCCAGCAGCTTGAGCAGGGGGTTTAGCAATCAGCCCCAGCATTTT. The chain couples TRBV5-5 to TRBJ1-5, with 7 positions matching TRBD1. CDR1 is SGHKS and CDR2 is YYEKEE in the germline V gene (reference sequence). CDR3 length: 16 amino acids. The V and J ends lost 1 base and 0 bases, in that order; junction bases with no gene match: 4.

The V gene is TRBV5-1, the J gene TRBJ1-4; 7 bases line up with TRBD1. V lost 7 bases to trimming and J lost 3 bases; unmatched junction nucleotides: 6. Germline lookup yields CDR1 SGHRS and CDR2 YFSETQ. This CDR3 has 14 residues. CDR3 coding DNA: TGCGCCAGCCGGGACAGTTCGGCTAATGAAAAACTGTTTTTT. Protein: CASRDSSANEKLFF.

CDR3 residues: CASSSRDNGNSPLHF. In DNA form, the CDR3 reads TGTGCCAGCAGTTCCCGGGACAATGGGAATTCACCCCTCCACTTT. The V and J genes are TRBV12-3 or TRBV12-4 and TRBJ1-6; tentative D call: TRBD1 (6 bases). The CDR3 spans 15 residues. Deletions cut 4 bases from V and 7 bases from J, with 14 bases between.

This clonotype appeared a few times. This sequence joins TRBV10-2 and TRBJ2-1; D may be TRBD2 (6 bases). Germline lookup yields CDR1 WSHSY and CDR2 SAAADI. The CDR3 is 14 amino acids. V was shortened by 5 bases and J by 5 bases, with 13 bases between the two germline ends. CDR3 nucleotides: TGCGCCAGCAGTCGGGCGGGACTGAACAATGAGCAGTTCTTC. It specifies CASSRAGLNNEQFF.

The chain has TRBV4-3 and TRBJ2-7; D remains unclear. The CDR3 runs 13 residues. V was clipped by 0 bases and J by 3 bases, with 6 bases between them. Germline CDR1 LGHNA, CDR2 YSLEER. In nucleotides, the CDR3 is TGCGCCAGCAGCCAAGACCCTGTCTACGAGCAGTACTTC. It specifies CASSQDPVYEQYF.

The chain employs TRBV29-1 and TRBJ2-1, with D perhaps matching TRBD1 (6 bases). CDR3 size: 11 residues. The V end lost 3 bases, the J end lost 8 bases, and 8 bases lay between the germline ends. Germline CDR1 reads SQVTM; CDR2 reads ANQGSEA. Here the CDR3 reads CSVEGAHEQFF. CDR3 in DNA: TGCAGCGTTGAGGGGGCGCATGAGCAGTTCTTC.

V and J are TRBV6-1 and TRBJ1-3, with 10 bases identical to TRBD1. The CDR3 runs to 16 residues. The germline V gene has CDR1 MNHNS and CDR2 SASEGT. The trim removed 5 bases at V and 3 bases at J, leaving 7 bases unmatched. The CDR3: CASSRRQGASGNTIYF. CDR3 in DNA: TGTGCCAGCAGTCGACGACAGGGGGCGAGTGGAAACACCATATATTTT.

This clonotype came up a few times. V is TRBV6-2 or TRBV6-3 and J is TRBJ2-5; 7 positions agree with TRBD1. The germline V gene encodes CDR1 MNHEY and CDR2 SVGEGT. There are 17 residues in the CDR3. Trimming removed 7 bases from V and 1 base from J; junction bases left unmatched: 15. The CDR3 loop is CASTIQGTAQFQETQYF. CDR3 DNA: TGTGCCAGCACCATCCAAGGGACAGCTCAATTCCAAGAGACCCAGTACTTC.

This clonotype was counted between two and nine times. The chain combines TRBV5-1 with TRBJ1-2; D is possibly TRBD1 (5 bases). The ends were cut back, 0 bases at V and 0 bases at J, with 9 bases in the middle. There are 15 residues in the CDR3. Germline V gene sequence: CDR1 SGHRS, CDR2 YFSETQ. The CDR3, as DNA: TGCGCCAGCAGCTTGGGACAGTATACTAACTATGGCTACACCTTC. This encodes CASSLGQYTNYGYTF. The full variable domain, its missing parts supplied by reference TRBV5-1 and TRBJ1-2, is KAGVTQTPRYLIKTRGQQVTLSCSPISGHRSVSWYQQTPGQGLQFLFEYFSETQRNKGNFPGRFSGRQFSNSRSEMNVSTLELGDSALYLCASSLGQYTNYGYTFGSGTRLTVV.

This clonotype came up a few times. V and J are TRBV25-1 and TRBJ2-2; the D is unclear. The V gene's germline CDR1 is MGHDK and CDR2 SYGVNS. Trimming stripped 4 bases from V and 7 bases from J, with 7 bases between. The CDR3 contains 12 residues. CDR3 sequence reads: CASSVPGGELFF. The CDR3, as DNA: TGTGCCAGCAGTGTCCCTGGCGGGGAGCTGTTTTTT.

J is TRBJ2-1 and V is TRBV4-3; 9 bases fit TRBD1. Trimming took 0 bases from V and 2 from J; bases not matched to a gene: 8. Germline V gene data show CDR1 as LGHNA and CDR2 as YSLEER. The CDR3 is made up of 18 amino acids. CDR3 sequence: CASSQDPFDRGTYNEQFF. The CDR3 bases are TGCGCCAGCAGCCAAGATCCCTTCGACAGGGGGACCTACAATGAGCAGTTCTTC.

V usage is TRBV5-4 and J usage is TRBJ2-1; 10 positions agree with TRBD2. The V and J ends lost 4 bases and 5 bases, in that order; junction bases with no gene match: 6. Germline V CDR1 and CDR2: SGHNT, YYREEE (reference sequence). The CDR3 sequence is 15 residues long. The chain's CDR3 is CASSRYTSGDNEQFF. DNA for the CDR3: TGTGCCAGCAGCCGCTACACTAGCGGGGACAATGAGCAGTTCTTC.

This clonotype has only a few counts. CDR3 residues: CASSRTGMYEQYF. The CDR3 DNA reads TGCGCCAGCAGCCGGACAGGGATGTACGAGCAGTACTTC. The V and J genes are TRBV5-1 and TRBJ2-7, with 8 bases that match TRBD1. Germline V lookup: CDR1 SGHRS, CDR2 YFSETQ. The J segment lost 4 bases and the V segment lost 4 bases, leaving 4 bases of the junction unmatched. This CDR3 comprises 13 residues.

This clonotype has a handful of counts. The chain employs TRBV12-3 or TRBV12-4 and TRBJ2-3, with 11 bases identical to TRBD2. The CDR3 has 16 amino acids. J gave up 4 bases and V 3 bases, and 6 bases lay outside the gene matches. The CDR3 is CASSFRLAGGPDTQYF. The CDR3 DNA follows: TGTGCCAGCAGTTTCCGGCTAGCGGGAGGACCAGATACGCAGTATTTT.

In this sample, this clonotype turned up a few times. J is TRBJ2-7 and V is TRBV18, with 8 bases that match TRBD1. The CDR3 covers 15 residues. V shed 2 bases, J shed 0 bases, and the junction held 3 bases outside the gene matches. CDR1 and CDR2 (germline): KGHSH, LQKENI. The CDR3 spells CASSPSTGGSYEQYF. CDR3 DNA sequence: TGTGCCAGCTCACCATCTACAGGGGGCTCCTACGAGCAGTACTTC.

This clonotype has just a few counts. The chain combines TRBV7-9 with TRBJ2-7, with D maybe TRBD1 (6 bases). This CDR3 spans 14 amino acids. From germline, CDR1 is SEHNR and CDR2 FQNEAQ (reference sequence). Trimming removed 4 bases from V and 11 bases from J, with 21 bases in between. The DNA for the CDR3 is TGTGCCAGCAGCTCCGCAGGGACAACTGGTGAGAAGTACTTC. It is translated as CASSSAGTTGEKYF.

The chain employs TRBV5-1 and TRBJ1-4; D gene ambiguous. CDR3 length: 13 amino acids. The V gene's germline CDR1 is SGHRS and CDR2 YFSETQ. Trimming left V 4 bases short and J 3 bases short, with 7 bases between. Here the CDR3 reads CASSPWPNEKLFF. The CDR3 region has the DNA TGCGCCAGCAGCCCGTGGCCTAATGAAAAACTGTTTTTT. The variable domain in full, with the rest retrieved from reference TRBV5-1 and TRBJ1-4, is KAGVTQTPRYLIKTRGQQVTLSCSPISGHRSVSWYQQTPGQGLQFLFEYFSETQRNKGNFPGRFSGRQFSNSRSEMNVSTLELGDSALYLCASSPWPNEKLFFGSGTQLSVL.

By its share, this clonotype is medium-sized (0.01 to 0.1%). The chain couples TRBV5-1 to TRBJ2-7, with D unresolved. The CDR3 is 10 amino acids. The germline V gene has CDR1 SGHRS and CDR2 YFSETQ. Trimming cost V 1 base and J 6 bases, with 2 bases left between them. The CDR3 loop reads CASSLCEQYF. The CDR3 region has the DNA TGCGCCAGCAGCTTGTGCGAGCAGTACTTC.